The sequence of this T cell receptor (beta chain) was determined in a study of cytomegalovirus exposure and HLA in healthy donors. Study observations and caveats: A few CMV-associated chains proved CMV antigen-specific in vitro.

Donors showed nominal health when sampled, although they likely had unrecorded immune exposures. V was clipped by 3 bases and J by 5 bases, with 14 bases between them. Germline values: CDR1 SGHVS, CDR2 FQNEAQ. The CDR3 runs to 15 residues. The PCR contained 60 Vbeta and 13 Jbeta primers. The protocol was immunoSEQ multiplex PCR, while the TCRdb copy is restricted to in-frame clones and leaves out a portion. The sample holds 55,000 to 80,000 clones; more than 70% are singletons and the top ten take roughly 25%. This clone was seen only a few times. The antigen remains unidentified. The material sequenced was PBMCs. This sequence joins TRBV7-8 and TRBJ1-5, with D tentatively TRBD1 (6 bases). This clonotype was obtained from a man in his fifties or sixties in good health and CMV-seropositive. In DNA, the CDR3 is TGTGCCAGCAGCTTGAGGGCTCAGGGGTATCAGCCCCAGCATTTT. Its protein product is CASSLRAQGYQPQHF.